A single sample is the source of the 29 T cell receptor beta chains below, sequenced in a study of blood T cell repertoires in COVID-19. Produced via immunoSEQ multiplex PCR; TCRdb's table is partial and in-frame only. The sample has some 200,000 clones, 80% seen once. The sample was peripheral blood. Receptors originate from a woman aged 70 to 79 with acute or convalescent COVID-19.

This clone was seen at least ten times. The junction and the germline gene differ at one end; a read error may be behind it. The chain carries TRBV3-1 (or the pseudogene TRBV3-2) and TRBJ2-1, with 9 nucleotides matching TRBD2. The CDR3 totals 16 residues. Germline CDR1 LGHDT, CDR2 YNNKEL (reference sequence). The CDR3 loop reads CASSQGLAGVNNEQFF. CDR3 DNA sequence: TGTGCCAGCAGTCAAGGGTTAGCGGGAGTAAATAATGAGCAGTTCTTC.

This chain connects TRBV10-3 to TRBJ2-1; 7 nucleotides agree with TRBD2. V shed 2 bases, J shed 9 bases, and the junction held 1 base outside the gene matches. Per germline, CDR1 ENHRY and CDR2 SYGVKD. The CDR3 has 12 amino acids. The CDR3 here is CAISEGGGEQFF. In DNA, the CDR3 is TGTGCCATCAGTGAGGGGGGGGGTGAGCAGTTCTTC.

V is TRBV21-1 and J is TRBJ1-1; the table's D call, TRBD1, has no DNA check behind it. TRBV21-1 is assigned pseudogene status. This CDR3 spans 16 amino acids. As DNA, the CDR3 is TGTGCCAGCAGCAAAGGGGGACAGGGGGGAATCACTGAAGCTTTCTTT. It encodes CASSKGGQGGITEAFF.

This sequence joins TRBV18 and TRBJ1-2; D gene uncertain. Germline V gene data show CDR1 as KGHSH and CDR2 as LQKENI. The CDR3 runs to 14 residues. Trimming stripped 1 base from V and 7 bases from J, with 13 bases between. The CDR3 reads CASSPQAGRIGYTF. CDR3 coding DNA: TGTGCCAGCTCACCACAAGCTGGGAGGATTGGCTACACCTTC.

The CDR3 coding sequence is TGTGCCAGCAGCGGTCGGACACCAGCAACTAATGAAAAACTGTTTTTT. Protein sequence: CASSGRTPATNEKLFF. The rearrangement links TRBV9 to TRBJ1-4, with a tentative D call TRBD1 (5 bases). The CDR3 is 16 amino acids. The V end lost 3 bases, the J end lost 0 bases, and 12 bases lay between the germline ends. The V gene's germline CDR1 is SGDLS and CDR2 YYNGEE.

V and J are TRBV5-1 and TRBJ2-3; 9 nucleotides match TRBD2. V lost 0 bases, J lost 0 bases, and 2 bases stayed unmatched. This CDR3 spans 16 amino acids. Germline V gives CDR1 SGHRS, CDR2 YFSETQ. CDR3 loop: CASSLGLAASTDTQYF. The CDR3 DNA reads as TGCGCCAGCAGCTTGGGACTAGCGGCTAGCACAGATACGCAGTATTTT.

The V call is TRBV28, the J call TRBJ2-7, with TRBD1 matching over 7 bases. Trimming removed 6 bases from V and 0 bases from J; junction bases left unmatched: 8. Germline V CDR1 and CDR2: MDHEN, SYDVKM. The CDR3 extends over 15 amino acids. CDR3 residues: CASSPGQVSSYEQYF. CDR3 sequence (DNA): TGTGCCAGCAGCCCCGGACAGGTAAGCTCCTACGAGCAGTACTTC.

This CDR3 reads CASSPRGSGSYEQYF. The CDR3 DNA sequence: TGTGCCAGCAGCCCGCGGGGGAGCGGTTCCTACGAGCAGTACTTC. The chain combines TRBV9 with TRBJ2-7, with TRBD2 matching over 7 bases. V trimming: 4 bases; J trimming: 1 base; junction bases outside the gene matches: 8. The CDR3 totals 15 residues. Germline values: CDR1 SGDLS, CDR2 YYNGEE.

CDR3 protein: CASRKTGGEDEQYF. Written as DNA, the CDR3 is TGTGCCAGCAGGAAGACAGGGGGCGAGGACGAGCAGTACTTC. This rearrangement joins TRBV27 to TRBJ2-7; 10 positions match TRBD1. Germline V gene sequence: CDR1 MNHEY, CDR2 SMNVEV (reference sequence). J lost 5 bases, V lost 6 bases, and 7 bases had no gene match. The CDR3 spans 14 residues.

The J gene is TRBJ2-1, the V gene TRBV27; the D is unclear. Germline V gene sequence: CDR1 MNHEY, CDR2 SMNVEV (reference sequence). The CDR3 totals 13 residues. V was shortened by 5 bases and J by 9 bases, with 14 bases between the two germline ends. The CDR3 coding sequence is TGTGCCAGCAGTACCACCCACCGGGTTGAGCAGTTCTTC. Protein: CASSTTHRVEQFF.

This chain joins TRBV10-3 and TRBJ1-1; the D gene is possibly TRBD1 (5 bases). V lost 3 bases and J 4 bases, leaving 12 bases between the germline ends. There are 14 residues in the CDR3. Germline CDR1 is ENHRY and CDR2 is SYGVKD. The CDR3 region has the DNA TGTGCCATCAGTGACACAGGCTGGGGCACTGAAGCTTTCTTT. Encoded protein: CAISDTGWGTEAFF.

The rearrangement uses TRBV7-6 and TRBJ2-3, with D uncertain. The germline CDR1 and CDR2 sequences are SGHVS and FNYEAQ. Trimming took off 2 bases at V and 2 bases at J, with 14 bases between the two ends. The CDR3 contains 16 residues. In DNA, the CDR3 is TGTGCCAGCAGCTTATCTCTGGCAGGCAACACAGATACGCAGTATTTT. This codes for CASSLSLAGNTDTQYF.

This clone came up once. The V and J genes are TRBV5-4 and TRBJ2-7; D gene uncertain. The germline V gene has CDR1 SGHNT and CDR2 YYREEE (reference sequence). The CDR3 totals 13 residues. V gave up 3 bases and J gave up 3 bases, with 10 bases separating them. CDR3 sequence (DNA): TGTGCCAGCAGCTCCGTAGGCGGCTACGAGCAGTACTTC. Its translation: CASSSVGGYEQYF.

In DNA, the CDR3 is TGCGCCAGCAGCCAATTCCCTCACGGCGCAGGGGGCCCCTTGAACACCGGGGAGCTGTTTTTT. Translation gives CASSQFPHGAGGPLNTGELFF. This chain joins TRBV4-1 and TRBJ2-2, with TRBD1 matching over 8 bases. Trimming took 2 bases from V and 1 from J; bases not matched to a gene: 18. This CDR3 spans 21 amino acids. CDR1 is MGHRA and CDR2 is YSYEKL in the germline V gene.

The chain links TRBV6-5 to TRBJ2-6; D is possibly TRBD2 (6 bases). V was cut by 6 bases and J by 4 bases, with 10 bases left in between. Germline V lookup: CDR1 MNHEY, CDR2 SVGAGI. This CDR3 comprises 14 residues. The CDR3 spells CASRSGGGANVLTF. The CDR3 DNA reads TGTGCCAGCAGGTCTGGAGGGGGGGCCAACGTCCTGACTTTC.

The chain is built from TRBV5-4 and TRBJ2-5; perhaps TRBD2 as D (7 bases). This CDR3 comprises 14 residues. Per the germline V gene, CDR1 is SGHNT and CDR2 is YYREEE (reference sequence). V lost 4 bases, J lost 4 bases, and 14 bases lay in between. The CDR3 loop reads CASSPVRGAETQYF. The CDR3 DNA follows: TGTGCCAGCAGCCCGGTACGGGGGGCAGAGACCCAGTACTTC.

The chain joins TRBV19 to TRBJ2-3; D is undetermined. Germline V lookup: CDR1 LNHDA, CDR2 SQIVND (reference sequence). The V and J ends lost 7 bases and 1 base respectively, with 12 bases between them. There are 14 residues in the CDR3. CDR3 coding DNA: TGTGCCAGTACTCCCGAGCGTCGCACAGATACGCAGTATTTT. It codes for CASTPERRTDTQYF.

The J gene is TRBJ2-1, the V gene TRBV4-1, with 14 bases lining up with TRBD2. Germline assignment: CDR1 MGHRA and CDR2 YSYEKL. This CDR3 spans 18 amino acids. J lost 9 bases, V lost 1 base, and 11 bases had no gene match. CDR3 amino acids: CASSQGGAGLAGVGEQFF. The CDR3 bases are TGCGCCAGCAGCCAAGGGGGAGCGGGACTAGCGGGAGTGGGTGAGCAGTTCTTC.

The genes are TRBV19 and TRBJ2-1, with D maybe TRBD2 (6 bases). Trimming stripped 7 bases from V and 7 bases from J, with 14 bases between. CDR3 length: 13 amino acids. CDR1 and CDR2 (germline): LNHDA, SQIVND (reference sequence). The DNA for the CDR3 is TGTGCCAGTATGCGGGGAGATAGGAATGAGCAGTTCTTC. This sequence encodes CASMRGDRNEQFF.

The chain employs TRBV15 and TRBJ2-1; 11 bases map to TRBD2. CDR3 length: 16 residues. The germline V gene encodes CDR1 LNHNV and CDR2 YYDKDF (reference sequence). The junction had 7 bases not matched to a gene; V was cut back by 0 bases and J by 9 bases. CDR3 protein: CATSRDIGLAGGEQFF. CDR3 coding DNA: TGTGCCACCAGCAGAGATATCGGTCTAGCGGGAGGTGAGCAGTTCTTC.

The V and J genes are TRBV5-4 and TRBJ1-5; weak D call: TRBD1 (6 bases). The CDR3 covers 13 residues. V was shortened by 2 bases and J by 6 bases, with 9 bases between the two germline ends. Germline V gene data show CDR1 as SGHNT and CDR2 as YYREEE (reference sequence). The CDR3 region has the DNA TGTGCCAGCAGCTTACAGGGTACTCAGCCCCAGCATTTT. This translates into CASSLQGTQPQHF.

This chain uses TRBV28 with TRBJ1-4; D might be TRBD1 (6 bases). The CDR3 contains 13 residues. Trimming pared 6 bases from V and 7 bases from J, leaving 12 bases between. Germline V gene sequence: CDR1 MDHEN, CDR2 SYDVKM. The CDR3 reads CASSPQGLEKLFF. The CDR3 coding sequence is TGTGCCAGCAGCCCCCAGGGGCTTGAAAAACTGTTTTTT.

This clone has a handful of counts. The chain recombines TRBV7-2 with TRBJ2-5, with D maybe TRBD1 (7 bases). In germline, CDR1 is SGHTA, CDR2 FQGNSA. V lost 1 base and J lost 5, with 11 bases in between. The CDR3 length is 14 residues. DNA for the CDR3: TGTGCCAGCAGCTTAGTTGCAGGGGGGGAGACCCAGTACTTC. It specifies CASSLVAGGETQYF.

This chain links TRBV7-9 with TRBJ1-6; D might be TRBD1 (5 bases). V was clipped by 5 bases and J by 15 bases, with 14 bases between them. The CDR3 is made up of 12 amino acids. Per germline, CDR1 SEHNR and CDR2 FQNEAQ (reference sequence). The chain's CDR3 is CASSHRQSILHF. The CDR3 DNA sequence: TGTGCCAGCAGCCACAGACAGTCCATCCTCCACTTT.

The chain is built from TRBV5-6 and TRBJ1-2; 8 positions match TRBD1. Germline CDR1 SGHDT, CDR2 YYEEEE. The CDR3 covers 15 residues. After removal of 6 bases from V and 5 bases from J, the junction contained 12 bases not matched to a gene. The CDR3 sequence is CASKGRGRSGYGYTF. The CDR3 DNA follows: TGTGCCAGCAAGGGCAGGGGGCGCTCGGGGTATGGCTACACCTTC.

This clone has more than one count but fewer than ten. The chain is built from TRBV3-1 (or the pseudogene TRBV3-2) and TRBJ2-1; D might be TRBD1 (5 bases). Germline-derived CDR1 and CDR2 are LGHDT and YNNKEL (reference sequence). V gave up 1 base and J gave up 7 bases, with 17 bases separating them. The CDR3 has 16 residues. CDR3 amino acids: CASSQASSGIRNEQFF. CDR3 nucleotide sequence: TGTGCCAGCAGCCAAGCATCGTCAGGGATAAGGAATGAGCAGTTCTTC.

V gene TRBV27 combines with J gene TRBJ2-3; 7 bases are a match to TRBD1. With 5 bases clipped from V and 10 bases from J, the junction kept 9 bases outside the gene matches. Per the germline V gene, CDR1 is MNHEY and CDR2 is SMNVEV (reference sequence). The CDR3 runs 13 residues. CDR3 nucleotide sequence: TGTGCCAGCAGTCCGTTGGACAGGCGAGCGCAGTATTTT. Translated, it gives CASSPLDRRAQYF.

This chain uses TRBV2 with TRBJ2-2, with 10 bases fitting TRBD1. CDR1 is SNHLY, CDR2 FYNNEI, per germline. The CDR3 runs to 15 residues. V shed 5 bases, J shed 5 bases, and the junction held 5 bases outside the gene matches. The CDR3 nucleotides are TGTGCCAGCAGTCTCGACAGGGGGCGTACCGGGGAGCTGTTTTTT. Translated, it gives CASSLDRGRTGELFF.

The chain has TRBV5-5 and TRBJ2-7; D gene ambiguous. The CDR3 length is 14 residues. CDR1 and CDR2 from the germline V gene are SGHKS and YYEKEE (reference sequence). Between the trimmed V and J ends, which lost 1 base and 0 bases, there was a span of 8 bases. The CDR3 sequence is CASSLSSPSYEQYF. CDR3 nucleotides: TGTGCCAGCAGCTTGTCGAGTCCCTCCTACGAGCAGTACTTC.